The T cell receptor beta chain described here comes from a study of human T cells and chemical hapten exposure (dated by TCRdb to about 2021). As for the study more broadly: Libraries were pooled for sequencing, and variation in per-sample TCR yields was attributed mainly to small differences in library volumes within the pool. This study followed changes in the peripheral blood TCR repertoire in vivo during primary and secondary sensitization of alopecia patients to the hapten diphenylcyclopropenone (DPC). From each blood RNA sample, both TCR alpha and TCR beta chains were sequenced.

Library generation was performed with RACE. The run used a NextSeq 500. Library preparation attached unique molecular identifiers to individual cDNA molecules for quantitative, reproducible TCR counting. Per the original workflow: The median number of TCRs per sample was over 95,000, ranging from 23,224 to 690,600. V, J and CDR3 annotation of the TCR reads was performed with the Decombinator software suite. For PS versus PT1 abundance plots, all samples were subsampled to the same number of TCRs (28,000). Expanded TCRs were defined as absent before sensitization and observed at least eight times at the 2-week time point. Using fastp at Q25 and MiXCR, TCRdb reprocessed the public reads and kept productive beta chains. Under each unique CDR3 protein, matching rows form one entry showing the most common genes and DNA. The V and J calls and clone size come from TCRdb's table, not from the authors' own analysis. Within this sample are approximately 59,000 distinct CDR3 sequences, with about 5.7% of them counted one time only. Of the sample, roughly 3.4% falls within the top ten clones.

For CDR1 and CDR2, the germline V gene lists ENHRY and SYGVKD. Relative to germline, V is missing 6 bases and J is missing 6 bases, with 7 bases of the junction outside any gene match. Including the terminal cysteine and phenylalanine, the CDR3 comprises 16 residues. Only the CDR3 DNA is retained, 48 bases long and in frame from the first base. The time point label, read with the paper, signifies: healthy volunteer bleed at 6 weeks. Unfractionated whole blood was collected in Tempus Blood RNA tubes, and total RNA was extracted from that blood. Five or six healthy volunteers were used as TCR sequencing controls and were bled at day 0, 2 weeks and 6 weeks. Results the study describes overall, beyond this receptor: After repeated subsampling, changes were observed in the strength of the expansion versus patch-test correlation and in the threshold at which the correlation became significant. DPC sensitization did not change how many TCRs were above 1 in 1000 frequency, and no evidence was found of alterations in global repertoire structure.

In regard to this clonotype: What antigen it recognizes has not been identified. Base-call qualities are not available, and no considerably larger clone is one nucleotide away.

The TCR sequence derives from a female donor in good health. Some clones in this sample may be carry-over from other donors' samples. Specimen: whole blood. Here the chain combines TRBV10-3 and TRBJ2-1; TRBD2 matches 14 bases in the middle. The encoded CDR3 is CAISSGLAGDVNEQFF. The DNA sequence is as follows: TGTGCCATCAGCTCGGGACTAGCGGGAGACGTCAATGAGCAGTTCTTC.